The 21 T cell receptor beta chains reported below all come from one sample, sequenced in a study of post-analysis software for immune sequencing data. Whole-study findings and limits: About five TRBV segments, including TRBV5-6, TRBV5-1 and TRBV20-1, were more frequent in patients than controls.

The library was made from cDNA and included unique molecular identifiers. One entry per CDR3 protein, called by TCRdb with MiXCR from the PCR reads. The data show 550,000 to 700,000 distinct CDR3 sequences, 44% seen once. The antigens for these receptors are not known. Material: blood. Source of these receptors: a girl between 5 and 17 years old with multiple sclerosis.

This clonotype was seen a handful of times. The J gene is TRBJ2-4, the V gene TRBV7-2; 7 bases fit TRBD1. Per the germline V gene, CDR1 is SGHTA and CDR2 is FQGNSA. CDR3 length: 14 amino acids. V shed 1 base and J 14 bases; nucleotides not matched to a gene: 11. This CDR3 is CASSLVGQSPRKYF. The CDR3 bases are TGTGCCAGCAGCTTAGTGGGACAGTCACCTCGAAAGTACTTC.

The gene calls are TRBV4-1 and TRBJ2-5, with D unclear. The V end lost 0 bases, the J end lost 3 bases, and 2 bases lay between the germline ends. Germline V gives CDR1 MGHRA, CDR2 YSYEKL. The length of the CDR3 is 12 residues. CDR3 protein: CASSQDEETQYF. DNA of the CDR3: TGCGCCAGCAGCCAAGACGAAGAGACCCAGTACTTC.

CDR3 sequence reads: CATGGTGQDNEQFF. The CDR3 nucleotides are TGTGCCACCGGTGGGACAGGGCAGGACAATGAGCAGTTCTTC. V gene TRBV24-1 combines with J gene TRBJ2-1; 9 nucleotides align to TRBD1. Trimming removed 9 bases from V and 5 bases from J; junction bases left unmatched: 7. The CDR3 loop spans 14 amino acids. The germline gives CDR1 KGHDR, CDR2 SFDVKD.

This clonotype turned up a few times. The chain carries TRBV9 and TRBJ1-6; TRBD1 might be the D (5 bases). Trimming pared 0 bases from V and 13 bases from J, leaving 11 bases between. CDR1 is SGDLS, CDR2 YYNGEE, per germline. This CDR3 contains 13 residues. The CDR3 sequence is CASSVGERGPLHF. CDR3 DNA sequence: TGTGCCAGCAGCGTAGGTGAAAGGGGCCCCCTCCACTTT.

V usage is TRBV27 and J usage is TRBJ1-2; D perhaps matches TRBD1 (5 bases). Germline loops: CDR1 MNHEY, CDR2 SMNVEV (reference sequence). The CDR3 is 16 residues long. V was clipped by 3 bases and J by 0 bases, with 14 bases between them. CDR3 bases: TGTGCCAGCAGTTTGTTGGGTCAGGGAACTAACTATGGCTACACCTTC. Protein sequence: CASSLLGQGTNYGYTF.

The chain carries TRBV15 and TRBJ2-1; D is perhaps TRBD1 or TRBD2 (5 bases each). V lost 0 bases and J 13 bases, leaving 19 bases between the germline ends. CDR3 length: 15 amino acids. From germline, CDR1 is LNHNV and CDR2 YYDKDF (reference sequence). CDR3 in DNA: TGTGCCACCAGCAGAGACAGGGCCTTAGGGGAGACCCAGTTCTTC. Translating gives CATSRDRALGETQFF.

V is TRBV5-1 and J is TRBJ2-5, with D possibly being TRBD2 (5 bases). Per the germline V gene, CDR1 is SGHRS and CDR2 is YFSETQ. The V end lost 0 bases, the J end lost 4 bases, and 10 bases lay between the germline ends. The CDR3 has 14 residues. The CDR3 loop is CASSLGSRAETQYF. CDR3 nucleotide sequence: TGCGCCAGCAGCTTGGGGTCGCGGGCAGAGACCCAGTACTTC. Complete variable domain (other parts from reference TRBV5-1 and TRBJ2-5): KAGVTQTPRYLIKTRGQQVTLSCSPISGHRSVSWYQQTPGQGLQFLFEYFSETQRNKGNFPGRFSGRQFSNSRSEMNVSTLELGDSALYLCASSLGSRAETQYFGPGTRLLVL.

This chain connects TRBV27 to TRBJ2-7; D call uncertain. CDR1 is MNHEY and CDR2 is SMNVEV in the germline V gene (reference sequence). The CDR3 contains 11 residues. V was trimmed by 9 bases and J by 3 bases, leaving 9 bases between them. DNA of the CDR3: TGTGCCAGTCCTTCCAACTACGAGCAGTACTTC. This codes for CASPSNYEQYF.

The genes are TRBV12-3 or TRBV12-4 and TRBJ2-7; D tentatively reads TRBD1 or TRBD2 (6 bases each). The CDR3 totals 14 residues. Trimming pared 6 bases from V and 6 bases from J, leaving 18 bases between. This chain's CDR3 is CASSRGGMASEQYF. For the CDR3, the DNA is TGTGCCAGCAGCAGAGGGGGGATGGCTAGCGAGCAGTACTTC.

This clonotype appeared a few times. The CDR3 DNA follows: TGTGCCATCAGTCAGGACTATTACGAGCAGTACTTC. Its protein product is CAISQDYYEQYF. This chain uses TRBV10-3 with TRBJ2-5; tentatively, D is TRBD2 (6 bases). TRBJ2-7 explains the end of the DNA better; the J call may be wrong. The germline gives CDR1 ENHRY, CDR2 SYGVKD. The CDR3 length is 12 residues.

The table lists this clonotype with a few counts. V usage is TRBV7-6 and J usage is TRBJ2-5; D is perhaps TRBD1 (5 bases). The CDR3 is 14 residues long. Germline CDR1 and CDR2: SGHVS and FNYEAQ. Trimming took off 8 bases at V and 4 bases at J, with 17 bases between the two ends. CDR3 sequence reads: CASSPEWQGETQYF. CDR3 in DNA: TGTGCCAGCTCACCCGAATGGCAGGGAGAGACCCAGTACTTC.

The chain joins TRBV13 to TRBJ2-5; 9 nucleotides match TRBD2. Germline V gene sequence: CDR1 PRHDT, CDR2 FYEKMQ (reference sequence). The CDR3 runs to 15 residues. Trimming removed 2 bases from V and 3 bases from J; junction bases left unmatched: 4. The CDR3 nucleotides are TGTGCCAGCAGCTTACCTAGCGGGGAAAAAGAGACCCAGTACTTC. Translation: CASSLPSGEKETQYF.

The rearrangement joins TRBV14 to TRBJ2-3, with TRBD1 identical over 10 bases. There are 17 residues in the CDR3. Germline CDR1 reads SGHDN; CDR2 reads FVKESK. V shed 0 bases and J 1 base; nucleotides not matched to a gene: 4. CDR3 coding DNA: TGTGCCAGCAGCCAAGATTATGGGACAGGGGGCACAGATACGCAGTATTTT. It encodes CASSQDYGTGGTDTQYF. Variable domain in full (rest from reference TRBV14 and TRBJ2-3): EAGVTQFPSHSVIEKGQTVTLRCDPISGHDNLYWYRRVMGKEIKFLLHFVKESKQDESGMPNNRFLAERTGGTYSTLKVQPAELEDSGVYFCASSQDYGTGGTDTQYFGPGTRLTVL.

DNA of the CDR3: TGCAGCGTTGTTGGGACCGGGACAGGGGCGACAGATACGCAGTATTTT. Translation gives CSVVGTGTGATDTQYF. V usage is TRBV29-1 and J usage is TRBJ2-3; 10 positions agree with TRBD1. The germline CDR1 and CDR2 sequences are SQVTM and ANQGSEA. The CDR3 is made up of 16 amino acids. After removal of 4 bases from V and 3 bases from J, the junction contained 10 bases not matched to a gene.

This chain connects TRBV9 to TRBJ1-2; tentatively, D is TRBD1 (6 bases). The V and J ends lost 1 base and 4 bases respectively, with 11 bases between them. Germline CDR1 reads SGDLS; CDR2 reads YYNGEE. This CDR3 is built from 14 residues. Here the CDR3 DNA reads TGTGCCAGCAGCGTACACGGGACACCCTATGGCTACACCTTC. It is translated as CASSVHGTPYGYTF.

In this sample, this clonotype turned up a few times. The genes are TRBV6-5 and TRBJ2-3; D possibly corresponds to TRBD1 (6 bases). The V gene's germline CDR1 is MNHEY and CDR2 SVGAGI. This CDR3 region has 15 residues. The V and J ends lost 2 bases and 6 bases respectively, with 15 bases between them. CDR3 DNA: TGTGCCAGCAGTTACAGGGGGAAGAGGTCCGATACGCAGTATTTT. It specifies CASSYRGKRSDTQYF.

Details on this clonotype: A read error may explain this, as a much larger clone is one base away. The chain couples TRBV29-1 to TRBJ2-5; D gene unclear. The CDR3 has 13 residues. CDR1 SQVTM and CDR2 ANQGSEA come from the germline V gene. V shed 1 base and J shed 11 bases, with 17 bases lying between them. The CDR3 loop reads CSVEGQDATVQYF. DNA of the CDR3: TGCAGCGTTGAAGGCCAGGACGCGACCGTGCAGTACTTC.

This clonotype was counted only a few times. This chain links TRBV12-5 with TRBJ2-7; D gene uncertain. The CDR3 covers 14 residues. V was pared by 1 base and J by 0 bases, with 7 bases between. Germline V gene lookup returns CDR1 LGHNT and CDR2 FRNRAP. CDR3 DNA sequence: TGTGCTAGTGGTTTGGGTCGAAGCTCCTACGAGCAGTACTTC. Amino acids: CASGLGRSSYEQYF.

CDR3 protein: CASSPDGTGANVLTF. The DNA for the CDR3 is TGTGCCAGCAGCCCCGATGGGACTGGGGCCAACGTCCTGACTTTC. This chain uses TRBV3-1 with TRBJ2-6; no definite D call. The V end lost 4 bases, the J end lost 2 bases, and 9 bases lay between the germline ends. The germline V gene has CDR1 LGHDT and CDR2 YNNKEL (reference sequence). The CDR3 has 15 amino acids.

The table lists this clonotype with a few counts. The rearrangement uses TRBV29-1 and TRBJ2-1; perhaps TRBD2 as D (6 bases). CDR3 size: 14 residues. Trimming took off 4 bases at V and 5 bases at J, with 15 bases between the two ends. CDR1 and CDR2 (germline): SQVTM, ANQGSEA. The CDR3 loop reads CSVATRLMNNEQFF. CDR3 coding DNA: TGCAGCGTTGCGACTAGATTAATGAACAATGAGCAGTTCTTC.

This clonotype was picked up a small number of times. The rearrangement uses TRBV6-5 and TRBJ2-7; D is unclear. Looked up from germline, CDR1 is MNHEY and CDR2 is SVGAGI. Trimming removed 4 bases at V and 5 bases at J, with 6 bases between. This CDR3 comprises 11 residues. CDR3 in amino acids: CASSSGNEQYF. CDR3 in DNA: TGTGCCAGCAGTTCCGGAAACGAGCAGTACTTC.